This is a list of T cell receptor beta chains from one sample in a study of blood T cell repertoires in COVID-19. The assay was immunoSEQ multiplex PCR, and TCRdb's table has in-frame clones only and misses some. The sample lists under 200,000 clones, less than 90% occurring once. Sample: peripheral blood. The receptors come from a woman aged 70-85 years with COVID-19, enrolled during active disease. Both conserved end residues are part of each CDR3. The order of the fields is clone size, V gene, D gene, J gene, CDR3 protein, CDR3 DNA. A D gene is named only where the DNA matches it firmly. For some rows the clone size is stated as once, few or many, or as a class when expanded; others skip it.

NA,TRBV30,NA,TRBJ1-1,CAWSLGGMNTEAFF,TGTGCCTGGAGTCTCGGCGGAATGAACACTGAAGCTTTCTTT
NA,TRBV9,TRBD2,TRBJ2-2,CASSTPGLAGPGELFF,TGTGCCAGCAGCACGCCGGGACTAGCGGGCCCCGGGGAGCTGTTTTTT
NA,TRBV2,NA,TRBJ2-7,CASSSRRAEQYF,TGTGCCAGCAGTTCCCGGAGGGCCGAGCAGTACTTC
few,TRBV4-1,NA,TRBJ1-1,CASSRRVMNTEAFF,TGCGCCAGCAGCCGGAGGGTTATGAACACTGAAGCTTTCTTT
NA,TRBV5-4,TRBD2,TRBJ2-5,CASSLAGREGLGETQYF,TGTGCCAGCAGCTTGGCTGGTCGGGAGGGCCTCGGAGAGACCCAGTACTTC
many,TRBV4-2,NA,TRBJ2-1,CASSRQLDNNEQFF,TGTGCCAGCAGCCGGCAACTAGATAACAATGAGCAGTTCTTC
NA,TRBV5-5,NA,TRBJ1-2,CASSLEGVYGYTF,TGTGCCAGCAGCTTGGAAGGGGTATATGGCTACACCTTC
NA,TRBV6-5,TRBD1,TRBJ1-1,CASSYLDHRGGTEAFF,TGTGCCAGCAGTTACCTGGATCACAGGGGTGGCACTGAAGCTTTCTTT
NA,TRBV7-9,TRBD1,TRBJ1-6,CASSEPGTGPGDSPLHF,TGTGCCAGCAGCGAACCCGGGACAGGCCCCGGGGATTCACCCCTCCACTTT
NA,TRBV27,NA,TRBJ2-3,CASSFQGGWGTDTQYF,TGTGCCAGCAGTTTTCAGGGGGGCTGGGGCACAGATACGCAGTATTTT
NA,TRBV30,TRBD2,TRBJ2-1,CACPGSAGFSYNEQFF,TGTGCCTGTCCAGGGTCAGCGGGATTCTCCTACAATGAGCAGTTCTTC